This TCR beta chain emerged from a study of blood T cell repertoires in COVID-19. Clones were sequenced by immunoSEQ multiplex PCR, and TCRdb holds only the in-frame ones, with some missing. Seen here are around 100,000 clones, about 86% observed once, and the top ten hold approximately 15%. The germline gives CDR1 MGHDK, CDR2 SYGVNS. V was cut by 0 bases and J by 4 bases, with 12 bases left in between. CDR3 size: 15 residues. J is TRBJ1-2 and V is TRBV25-1; D unclear. Sequencing was done on a sample of peripheral blood. The clonotype was recovered from a human donor in a cohort sampled during active COVID-19. CDR3 region: CASSEYRGSTYGYTF. Written as DNA, the CDR3 is TGTGCCAGCAGTGAATACCGGGGTTCGACCTATGGCTACACCTTC.